This entry lists 12 T cell receptor beta chains sequenced from one sample in a study of T cells in Graves' hyperthyroidism and ophthalmopathy. Regions amplified from RNA transcripts were the TCR beta CDR3 regions. Using the HTBI primer set, a first-round RT-PCR was run on the TCR CDR3. TCRdb independently ran MiXCR on the multiplex PCR reads; one entry per CDR3 protein. The table shows 450,000 to 650,000 distinct CDR3 sequences, with more than 15% occurring only once. The sample taken for sequencing was blood. The receptors here all came from a woman under 30 with Graves' ophthalmopathy.

This rearrangement joins TRBV11-2 to TRBJ2-3, with TRBD2 matching over 15 bases. V dropped 5 bases and J dropped 2; count of bases not matched to a gene: 5. The CDR3 covers 17 residues. Germline CDR1 reads SGHAT; CDR2 reads FQNNGV. CDR3 amino acids: CASSGRTSGGDTDTQYF. In DNA form, the CDR3 reads TGTGCCAGCAGCGGAAGGACTAGCGGGGGGGACACAGATACGCAGTATTTT.

This clonotype has ten or more counts. One end of the junction is discordant with germline, which a read error may explain. As DNA, the CDR3 is TGTGCCAGCTCATCACCTACAGCTAACACTGAAGCTTTCTTT. This encodes CASSSPTANTEAFF. The chain links TRBV18 to TRBJ1-1; D gene uncertain. Germline CDR1 is KGHSH and CDR2 is LQKENI. The CDR3 is 14 residues long.

About this clonotype itself: At one end, the junction sequence differs from germline, possibly due to a read error. The chain is built from TRBV6-1 and TRBJ2-7; 12 bases agree with TRBD2. Germline CDR1 reads MNHNS; CDR2 reads SASEGT. The length of the CDR3 is 14 residues. For the CDR3, the DNA is TGTGCCGGCAGGGGACTAGCGGGCACTTACGAGCAGTACTTC. It translates to CAGRGLAGTYEQYF.

At least ten counts were recorded for this clonotype. This chain connects TRBV10-3 to TRBJ2-7; D may be TRBD1 or TRBD2 (5 bases each). Per germline, CDR1 ENHRY and CDR2 SYGVKD. The CDR3 runs to 14 residues. V dropped 3 bases and J dropped 0 bases, with 9 bases sitting between them. CDR3 region: CAISDPGASYEQYF. The CDR3 coding sequence is TGTGCCATCAGTGACCCCGGGGCCTCCTACGAGCAGTACTTC.

This clonotype was observed a handful of times. The chain has TRBV19 and TRBJ1-4; TRBD1 is a possible D gene (6 bases). Trimming took off 4 bases at V and 0 bases at J, with 12 bases between the two ends. Looked up from germline, CDR1 is LNHDA and CDR2 is SQIVND (reference sequence). The CDR3 totals 16 residues. The CDR3 reads CASSTTGTTTNEKLFF. The CDR3 region has the DNA TGTGCCAGTAGTACGACAGGAACAACAACTAATGAAAAACTGTTTTTT.

V usage is TRBV5-1 and J usage is TRBJ2-3, with TRBD1 matching 8 bases. Germline CDR1 is SGHRS and CDR2 is YFSETQ. CDR3 size: 14 residues. After removal of 4 bases from V and 2 bases from J, the junction contained 3 bases not matched to a gene. The CDR3 nucleotides read TGCGCCAGCAGCGTGGACAGGGTCACAGATACGCAGTATTTT. Its translation is CASSVDRVTDTQYF.

This clonotype has ten or more counts. The J gene is TRBJ1-1, the V gene TRBV28; no clear D gene. CDR3 size: 13 residues. V was pared by 5 bases and J by 1 base, with 8 bases between. CDR1 MDHEN and CDR2 SYDVKM come from the germline V gene. The CDR3 sequence: CASSLNTNTEAFF. The CDR3 DNA reads TGTGCCAGCAGTCTCAACACGAACACTGAAGCTTTCTTT.

This clonotype was recorded many times. V is TRBV20-1 and J is TRBJ1-4; a weak D match, TRBD1 (6 bases). The germline V gene encodes CDR1 DFQATT and CDR2 SNEGSKA (reference sequence). This CDR3 comprises 13 residues. The germline V and J ends were trimmed by 6 bases and 4 bases, with 12 bases remaining between them. The chain's CDR3 is CSAGGGFNEKLFF. CDR3 DNA sequence: TGCAGTGCCGGGGGCGGGTTTAATGAAAAACTGTTTTTT.

CDR3 residues: CASRGAGGNTIYF. The CDR3 nucleotides are TGTGCCAGCAGAGGGGCGGGCGGAAACACCATATATTTT. This chain connects TRBV11-2 to TRBJ1-3; a weak D match, TRBD1 (5 bases). The CDR3 runs 13 residues. Germline CDR1 and CDR2: SGHAT and FQNNGV. Trimming took off 6 bases at V and 4 bases at J, with 10 bases between the two ends.

This clonotype was seen a few times. The V call is TRBV4-1, the J call TRBJ1-4, with D possibly matching TRBD1 (5 bases). There are 16 residues in the CDR3. Germline loops: CDR1 MGHRA, CDR2 YSYEKL. Deletions cut 1 base from V and 5 bases from J, with 14 bases between. The CDR3 region has the DNA TGCGCCAGCAGCCAAGGGGGAGGACAAATCAATGAAAAACTGTTTTTT. It is translated as CASSQGGGQINEKLFF.

The rearrangement uses TRBV7-2 and TRBJ2-1; no definite D call. The CDR3 runs 13 residues. From germline, CDR1 is SGHTA and CDR2 FQGNSA. V lost 1 base and J lost 8, with 9 bases in between. CDR3 coding DNA: TGTGCCAGCAGCTTAGTAGGAGTTCATGAGCAGTTCTTC. Residues: CASSLVGVHEQFF.

This clonotype appeared many times. The chain has TRBV7-9 and TRBJ2-1, with D possibly being TRBD1 (6 bases). V was cut by 0 bases and J by 5 bases, with 11 bases left in between. The CDR3 is made up of 15 amino acids. The germline V gene has CDR1 SEHNR and CDR2 FQNEAQ (reference sequence). The CDR3 DNA is TGTGCCAGCAGCTTAGCGCAGGGGACCCACAATGAGCAGTTCTTC. This sequence encodes CASSLAQGTHNEQFF.